The present T cell receptor beta chain was sequenced within a study of blood T cells in healthy people across ages. General observations from the study: Reliance upon unsorted PBMCs precluded definitive naive versus antigen-experienced comparison.

Using a J-beta primer mix together with a sample-barcoded 5' primer, a second PCR was run for roughly 6 to 11 cycles. All cDNA molecules were each tagged by a template-switch adaptor with 12 random nucleotides. All samples yielded 3 million or more CDR3-containing paired-end reads. MiXCR was run by TCRdb on the 5' RACE reads, yielding one entry per CDR3 protein. The sample holds 1.5 million to 2 million distinct CDR3 sequences, around 36% seen once. To note about this clonotype: The target antigen is unknown. Lacking the conserved final phenylalanine or tryptophan, this CDR3 likely reflects a read error.

The specimen sequenced was blood. The sequence was obtained from a woman aged 25 to 45 in good health.

The CDR3 nucleotides are TGTGCCAGCAGCCCCGCTGGTTGGGTGGCGAACACCGGGGAGCTGTTTTTG. It specifies CASSPAGWVANTGELFL. The chain combines TRBV9 with TRBJ2-2; D is unresolved. The V end lost 4 bases, the J end lost 0 bases, and 16 bases lay between the germline ends. Germline V lookup: CDR1 SGDLS, CDR2 YYNGEE. CDR3 length: 17 residues.